This T cell receptor beta chain was captured by sequencing in a study of blood T cell repertoires in COVID-19. The overall study: The United States, Italy and Spain supplied acute and convalescent COVID-19 samples. PBMCs, B-cell-depleted T cells, or T cells were the source of the cDNA or gDNA that made up the material.

As handled by the study authors: Reference gene primer amplification gave nucleated cell count estimates. Measured with immunoSEQ multiplex PCR; TCRdb has only the in-frame clones, and not every one. V and J calls and clone size are copied from that table; D and trimming were computed from the DNA. In the table there are roughly 100,000 clones, 75% to 90% of which are singletons. CDR1 and CDR2 (germline): SNHLY, FYNNEI. V was trimmed by 8 bases and J by 7 bases, leaving 14 bases between them. There are 12 residues in the CDR3. The origin of this receptor is a man aged 60 to 75 with acute or convalescent COVID-19. This rearrangement joins TRBV2 to TRBJ1-1, with D possibly being TRBD1 (5 bases). The specimen was peripheral blood. DNA for the CDR3: TGTGCCAGCCAGATGCCGACAGATGAAGCTTTCTTT. Encoded protein: CASQMPTDEAFF.